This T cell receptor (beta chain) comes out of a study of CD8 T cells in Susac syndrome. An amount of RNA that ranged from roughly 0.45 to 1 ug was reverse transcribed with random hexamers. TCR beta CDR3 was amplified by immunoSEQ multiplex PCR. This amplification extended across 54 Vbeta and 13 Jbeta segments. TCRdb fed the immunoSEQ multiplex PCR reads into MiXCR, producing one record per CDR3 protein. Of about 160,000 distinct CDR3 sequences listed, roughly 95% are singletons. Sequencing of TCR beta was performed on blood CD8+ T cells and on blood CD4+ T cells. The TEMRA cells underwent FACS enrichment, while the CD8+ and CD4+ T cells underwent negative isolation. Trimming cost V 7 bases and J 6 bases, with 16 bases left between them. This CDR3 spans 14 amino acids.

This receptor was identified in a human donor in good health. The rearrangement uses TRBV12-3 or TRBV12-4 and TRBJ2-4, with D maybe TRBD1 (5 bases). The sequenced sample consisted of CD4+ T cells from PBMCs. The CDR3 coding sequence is TGTGCCAGCAAGCAGGGTTCGGAGAGAAACATTCAGTACTTC. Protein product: CASKQGSERNIQYF.